The 26 T cell receptor beta chains reported below all come from one sample, sequenced in a study of early stage breast cancer tumors. Here immunoSEQ multiplex PCR was the method, and the copy in TCRdb shows in-frame clones only, minus some. This sample has tens of thousands of clones, with about 83% found just once. Source material: blood. The receptors derive from a person aged 45-65 years with breast cancer.

This chain uses TRBV6-1 with TRBJ2-7, with D possibly called TRBD1 or TRBD2 (6 bases each). From germline, CDR1 is MNHNS and CDR2 SASEGT. The CDR3 loop spans 15 amino acids. Trimming removed 4 bases at V and 2 bases at J, with 15 bases between. The CDR3 DNA is TGTGCCAGCAGTGGAGCTGTGGGGGGCACCTACGAGCAGTACTTC. It specifies CASSGAVGGTYEQYF.

This clone occurred once. This chain links TRBV29-1 with TRBJ2-5; 7 nucleotides align to TRBD2. This CDR3 region has 12 residues. Germline V gene sequence: CDR1 SQVTM, CDR2 ANQGSEA. Trimming took 7 bases from V and 5 from J; bases not matched to a gene: 7. This chain's CDR3 is CSAERGVETQYF. The CDR3 DNA reads as TGCAGCGCCGAGCGGGGAGTGGAGACCCAGTACTTC.

This chain joins TRBV9 and TRBJ2-2; maybe TRBD2 (5 bases). The CDR3 is 17 residues long. Germline loops: CDR1 SGDLS, CDR2 YYNGEE. V lost 0 bases and J lost 2, with 14 bases in between. The CDR3 DNA reads as TGTGCCAGCAGCGTAGCAAGCGGAACCCTTAACACCGGGGAGCTGTTTTTT. It translates to CASSVASGTLNTGELFF.

The J gene is TRBJ1-4, the V gene TRBV9, with D tentatively TRBD1 (5 bases). CDR3 size: 15 residues. Per the germline V gene, CDR1 is SGDLS and CDR2 is YYNGEE. V gave up 6 bases and J gave up 4 bases, with 16 bases separating them. The CDR3 protein is CASTPSDSYNEKLFF. The CDR3 DNA reads as TGTGCCAGCACCCCTTCCGACAGTTATAATGAAAAACTGTTTTTT.

As concerns this clone: Germline is not matched at one junction end, which may reflect a read error. The chain employs TRBV5-6 and TRBJ1-4, with D possibly TRBD1 on 6 matching bases. The germline V gene encodes CDR1 SGHDT and CDR2 YYEEEE. The CDR3 runs 14 residues. The CDR3 DNA follows: TGTGCCAGCAGAAGCAGGGGTTGGGGGTCCGACTGGGTTTTT. Translating it yields CASRSRGWGSDWVF.

The rearrangement joins TRBV7-9 to TRBJ2-1; the D call may be TRBD1 or TRBD2 (5 bases each). The CDR3 covers 15 residues. The germline V and J ends were trimmed by 5 bases and 8 bases, with 19 bases remaining between them. Germline CDR1 is SEHNR and CDR2 is FQNEAQ (reference sequence). The CDR3 coding sequence is TGTGCCAGCAGCAGGGACGCCCGCCTATTAGATGAGCAGTTCTTC. Translation: CASSRDARLLDEQFF.

The rearrangement joins TRBV2 to TRBJ1-5; D unclear. Trimming removed 1 base from V and 2 bases from J, with 6 bases in between. The CDR3 loop spans 14 amino acids. The germline V gene has CDR1 SNHLY and CDR2 FYNNEI. The CDR3 bases are TGTGCCAGCAGTGAAGACACCCGCAATCAGCCCCAGCATTTT. It translates to CASSEDTRNQPQHF.

The chain joins TRBV30 to TRBJ1-2, with TRBD1 matching 11 bases. Germline CDR1 is GTSNPN and CDR2 is SVGIG (reference sequence). V shed 2 bases and J 6 bases; nucleotides not matched to a gene: 5. CDR3 length equals 14 residues. This chain's CDR3 is CAWSTRTGGDGYTF. In DNA, the CDR3 is TGTGCCTGGAGTACGAGGACAGGGGGCGATGGCTACACCTTC.

The V call is TRBV7-2, the J call TRBJ2-1; the D is unclear. There are 11 residues in the CDR3. CDR1 SGHTA and CDR2 FQGNSA come from the germline V gene. The V end lost 5 bases, the J end lost 7 bases, and 6 bases lay between the germline ends. In DNA, the CDR3 is TGTGCCAGCAGCCGGTGGAATGAGCAGTTCTTC. It specifies CASSRWNEQFF.

The V and J genes are TRBV9 and TRBJ2-2; D remains unclear. The CDR3 runs 12 residues. The V gene's germline CDR1 is SGDLS and CDR2 YYNGEE. Trimming removed 0 bases at V and 6 bases at J, with 3 bases between. CDR3 bases: TGTGCCAGCAGCGTAGCTGCCGGGGAGCTGTTTTTT. This codes for CASSVAAGELFF.

The CDR3: CASTHMSGEVKYF. The CDR3, as DNA: TGTGCCAGCACCCACATGAGCGGGGAAGTAAAGTATTTT. This chain connects TRBV7-9 to TRBJ2-3; 7 nucleotides align to TRBD2. Trimming took 7 bases from V and 13 from J; bases not matched to a gene: 14. Germline V gene sequence: CDR1 SEHNR, CDR2 FQNEAQ (reference sequence). CDR3 length equals 13 residues.

V is TRBV4-3 and J is TRBJ2-1; 11 bases align to TRBD2. Germline CDR1 LGHNA, CDR2 YSLEER. The V segment lost 1 base and the J segment 8 bases; nucleotides outside the gene matches: 7. The CDR3 is 16 residues long. The CDR3 loop reads CASSQGVTSGRDEQFF. The CDR3 nucleotides read TGCGCCAGCAGCCAAGGGGTCACTAGCGGGAGAGATGAGCAGTTCTTC.

CDR3: CASSPGQVTDTQYF. Here the CDR3 DNA reads TGTGCCAGCTCACCCGGACAGGTCACAGATACGCAGTATTTT. The J gene is TRBJ2-3, the V gene TRBV18; TRBD1 agrees at 7 bases. The V gene's germline CDR1 is KGHSH and CDR2 LQKENI. V shed 3 bases, J shed 2 bases, and the junction held 2 bases outside the gene matches. This CDR3 region has 14 residues. The full variable domain, completed using reference TRBV18 and TRBJ2-3, is NAGVMQNPRHLVRRRGQEARLRCSPMKGHSHVYWYRQLPEEGLKFMVYLQKENIIDESGMPKERFSAEFPKEGPSILRIQQVVRGDSAAYFCASSPGQVTDTQYFGPGTRLTVL.

This chain connects TRBV19 to TRBJ1-2; D is unresolved. The germline V gene has CDR1 LNHDA and CDR2 SQIVND (reference sequence). The CDR3 runs to 14 residues. V was shortened by 5 bases and J by 4 bases, with 14 bases between the two germline ends. CDR3 residues: CASSATGSGYGYTF. Here the CDR3 DNA reads TGTGCCAGTAGTGCCACCGGGTCCGGCTATGGCTACACCTTC.

The chain has TRBV30 and TRBJ2-2, with a possible D match to TRBD2 (7 bases). V was trimmed by 4 bases and J by 5 bases, leaving 20 bases between them. CDR3 length: 16 amino acids. Germline loops: CDR1 GTSNPN, CDR2 SVGIG (reference sequence). The CDR3 spells CAWTSRGRAFTGELFF. CDR3 bases: TGTGCCTGGACCTCGAGGGGGAGGGCCTTTACCGGGGAGCTGTTTTTT.

This chain joins TRBV4-2 and TRBJ1-1, with D perhaps TRBD1 (6 bases). V shed 4 bases and J shed 5 bases, with 17 bases lying between them. Per germline, CDR1 LGHNA and CDR2 YNFKEQ. The CDR3 is 15 residues long. CDR3 sequence (DNA): TGTGCCAGCAGCCCGCGCCCAGCAGGGGTAACTGAAGCTTTCTTT. It codes for CASSPRPAGVTEAFF.

The DNA for the CDR3 is TGTGCCAGCAGTACATCCTCCTACGAGCAGTACTTC. It encodes CASSTSSYEQYF. This chain uses TRBV6-6 with TRBJ2-7; D unresolved. This CDR3 is 12 amino acids long. Trimming left V 5 bases short and J 0 bases short, with 5 bases between. The germline CDR1 and CDR2 sequences are MNHNY and SVGAGI (reference sequence).

This chain uses TRBV4-1 with TRBJ1-5; D is unclear. Germline values: CDR1 MGHRA, CDR2 YSYEKL. The CDR3 has 14 residues. Trimming shortened V by 1 base and J by 8 bases, and 12 bases separated the two germline ends. CDR3 in DNA: TGCGCCAGCAGCCAAGCAGAGGGCATGAAGCCCCAGCATTTT. Its translation is CASSQAEGMKPQHF.

This clone has a handful of counts. The V and J genes are TRBV7-6 and TRBJ2-7, with D possibly being TRBD1 or TRBD2 (7 bases each). The CDR3 contains 14 residues. Germline lookup yields CDR1 SGHVS and CDR2 FNYEAQ. V was clipped by 3 bases and J by 5 bases, with 14 bases between them. As DNA, the CDR3 is TGTGCCAGCAGCTTCTACCAGGGGGGGGACGAGCAGTACTTC. Translation: CASSFYQGGDEQYF. Supplemented by reference TRBV7-6 and TRBJ2-7, the full variable domain reads GAGVSQSPRYKVTKRGQDVALRCDPISGHVSLYWYRQALGQGPEFLTYFNYEAQQDKSGLPNDRFSAERPEGSISTLTIQRTEQRDSAMYRCASSFYQGGDEQYFGPGTRLTVT.

The V call is TRBV5-5, the J call TRBJ1-6; the D is unclear. From germline, CDR1 is SGHKS and CDR2 YYEKEE (reference sequence). Trimming took 0 bases from V and 9 from J, leaving 25 bases between them. The CDR3 is 19 amino acids. The CDR3 sequence is CASSLVIGGQASMGSPLHF. The CDR3 nucleotides read TGTGCCAGCAGCTTGGTTATTGGTGGGCAGGCCAGTATGGGTTCACCCCTCCACTTT.

The CDR3, as DNA: TGTGCCAGCTCACCGCGGTACACTGAAGCTTTCTTT. Translation: CASSPRYTEAFF. V gene TRBV18 combines with J gene TRBJ1-1; D is ambiguous. Between the trimmed V and J ends, which lost 3 bases and 3 bases, there was a span of 5 bases. The CDR3 consists of 12 residues. The germline CDR1 and CDR2 sequences are KGHSH and LQKENI.

J is TRBJ2-2 and V is TRBV10-3, with 8 positions matching TRBD1. The CDR3 runs to 16 residues. Germline lookup yields CDR1 ENHRY and CDR2 SYGVKD. V lost 2 bases and J lost 5; bases outside the gene matches: 7. The CDR3 DNA reads as TGTGCCATCAGTGAGCCGAGGACAGGGAAGACCGGGGAGCTGTTTTTT. Translation: CAISEPRTGKTGELFF.

The V and J genes are TRBV7-3 and TRBJ2-6; D unresolved. The CDR3 covers 13 residues. Germline loops: CDR1 SGHTA, CDR2 FQGTGA. V was trimmed by 10 bases and J by 2 bases, leaving 9 bases between them. CDR3 sequence: CATLGPGANVLTF. In nucleotides, the CDR3 is TGTGCCACCCTAGGGCCTGGGGCCAACGTCCTGACTTTC.

V gene TRBV28 combines with J gene TRBJ2-5; 12 positions match TRBD2. The CDR3 loop spans 14 amino acids. The V and J ends lost 7 bases and 2 bases, in that order; junction bases with no gene match: 2. Germline values: CDR1 MDHEN, CDR2 SYDVKM. In nucleotides, the CDR3 is TGTGCCAGCACACTAGCGGGGGGACAAGAGACCCAGTACTTC. This encodes CASTLAGGQETQYF.

This rearrangement joins TRBV19 to TRBJ2-4; perhaps D is TRBD1 or TRBD2 (5 bases each). Germline CDR1 reads LNHDA; CDR2 reads SQIVND (reference sequence). The CDR3 sequence is 15 residues long. Trimming left V 8 bases short and J 0 bases short, with 14 bases between. CDR3 protein: CASSLTGTAKNIQYF. CDR3 DNA sequence: TGTGCCAGTTCCCTTACGGGGACAGCCAAAAACATTCAGTACTTC.

This sequence joins TRBV5-5 and TRBJ1-1, with a weak D call TRBD1 (5 bases). Trimming removed 6 bases from V and 1 base from J, with 10 bases in between. The CDR3 is 13 amino acids. Looked up from germline, CDR1 is SGHKS and CDR2 is YYEKEE (reference sequence). In DNA, the CDR3 is TGTGCCAGCATCTTAACAGGGAACACTGAAGCTTTCTTT. Protein sequence: CASILTGNTEAFF.